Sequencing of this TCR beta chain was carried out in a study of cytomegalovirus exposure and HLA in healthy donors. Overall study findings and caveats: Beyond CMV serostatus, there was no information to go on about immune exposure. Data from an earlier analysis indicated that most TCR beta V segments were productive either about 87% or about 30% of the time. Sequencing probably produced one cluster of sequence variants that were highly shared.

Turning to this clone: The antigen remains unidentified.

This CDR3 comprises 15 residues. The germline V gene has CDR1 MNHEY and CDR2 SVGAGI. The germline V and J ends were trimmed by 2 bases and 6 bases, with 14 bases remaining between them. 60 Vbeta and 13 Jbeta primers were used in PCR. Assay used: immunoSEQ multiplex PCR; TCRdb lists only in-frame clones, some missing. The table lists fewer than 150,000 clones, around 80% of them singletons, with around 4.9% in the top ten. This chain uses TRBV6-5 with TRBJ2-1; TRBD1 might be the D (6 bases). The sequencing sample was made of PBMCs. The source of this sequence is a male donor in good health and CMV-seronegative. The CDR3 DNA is TGTGCCAGCAGTTACGCAGGTCCAGGGGTCAATGAGCAGTTCTTC. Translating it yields CASSYAGPGVNEQFF.